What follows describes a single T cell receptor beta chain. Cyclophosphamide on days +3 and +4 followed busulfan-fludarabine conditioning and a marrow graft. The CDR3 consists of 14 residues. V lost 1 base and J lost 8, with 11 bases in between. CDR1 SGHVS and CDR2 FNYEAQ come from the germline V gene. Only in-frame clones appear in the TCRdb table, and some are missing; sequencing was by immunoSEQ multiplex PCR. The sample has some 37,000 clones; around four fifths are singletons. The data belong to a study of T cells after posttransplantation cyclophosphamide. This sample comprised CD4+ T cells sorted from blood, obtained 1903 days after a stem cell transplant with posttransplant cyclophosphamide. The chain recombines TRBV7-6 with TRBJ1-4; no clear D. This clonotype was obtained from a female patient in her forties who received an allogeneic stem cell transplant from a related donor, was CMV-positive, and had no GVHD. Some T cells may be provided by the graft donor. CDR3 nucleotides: TGTGCCAGCAGCTTAGGTAATGGAGGCGAAAAACTGTTTTTT. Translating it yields CASSLGNGGEKLFF.